This TCR beta chain was obtained from a study of CD4+ T cells in melanoma. Broader study findings: CD8+ T cell, macrophage and B cell function reportedly correlated with neoantigen-specific CD4+ T cells. In melanoma, neoantigen-specific CD4+ T cells reportedly differed in differentiation state.

TCRdb keeps only in-frame clones here, not all; method: immunoSEQ multiplex PCR. The table records about 6,700 clones, approximately 64% of them present only once. Looked up from germline, CDR1 is LNHDA and CDR2 is SQIVND (reference sequence). The CDR3 is made up of 14 amino acids. Trimming cost V 10 bases and J 3 bases; bases outside gene matches: 7. On this clone itself: What it binds is unknown.

The genes are TRBV19 and TRBJ2-2; TRBD2 agrees at 8 bases. The receptor comes from a human donor with melanoma. Sequencing was performed on cells from a culture (not recorded whether cultured in vitro). The CDR3 DNA reads TGTGCCACCCCACGGCGGGAGGACACCGGGGAGCTGTTTTTT. It specifies CATPRREDTGELFF.